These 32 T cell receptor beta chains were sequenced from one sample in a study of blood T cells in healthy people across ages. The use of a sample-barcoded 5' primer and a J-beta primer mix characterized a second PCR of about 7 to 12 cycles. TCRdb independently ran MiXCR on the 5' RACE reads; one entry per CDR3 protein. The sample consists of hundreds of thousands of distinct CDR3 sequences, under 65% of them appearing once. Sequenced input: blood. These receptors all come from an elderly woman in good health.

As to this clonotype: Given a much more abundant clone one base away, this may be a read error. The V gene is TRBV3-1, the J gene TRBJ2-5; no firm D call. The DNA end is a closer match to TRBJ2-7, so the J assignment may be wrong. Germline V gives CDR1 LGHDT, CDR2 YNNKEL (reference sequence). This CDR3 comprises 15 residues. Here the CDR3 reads CVSSQDPSVGHEQYF. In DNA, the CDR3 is TGTGTCAGCAGCCAAGATCCGAGCGTAGGCCACGAGCAGTACTTC.

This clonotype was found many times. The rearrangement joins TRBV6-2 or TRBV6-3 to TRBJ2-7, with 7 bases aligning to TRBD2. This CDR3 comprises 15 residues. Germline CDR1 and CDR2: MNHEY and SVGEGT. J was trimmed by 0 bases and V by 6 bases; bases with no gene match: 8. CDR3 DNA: TGTGCCAGCAGCTCTCCTACTAGCGACTCCTACGAGCAGTACTTC. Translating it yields CASSSPTSDSYEQYF.

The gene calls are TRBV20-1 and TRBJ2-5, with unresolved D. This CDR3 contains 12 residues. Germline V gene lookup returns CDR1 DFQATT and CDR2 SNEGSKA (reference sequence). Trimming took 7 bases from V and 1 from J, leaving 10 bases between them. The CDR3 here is CSVRHIQETQYF. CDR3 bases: TGCAGTGTTCGACATATCCAAGAGACCCAGTACTTC.

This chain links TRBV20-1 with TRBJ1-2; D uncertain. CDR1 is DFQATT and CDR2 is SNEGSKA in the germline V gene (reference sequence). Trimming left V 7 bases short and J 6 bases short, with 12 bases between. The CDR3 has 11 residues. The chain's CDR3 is CSVDRVNGYTF. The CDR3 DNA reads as TGCAGTGTCGACCGGGTCAATGGCTACACCTTC.

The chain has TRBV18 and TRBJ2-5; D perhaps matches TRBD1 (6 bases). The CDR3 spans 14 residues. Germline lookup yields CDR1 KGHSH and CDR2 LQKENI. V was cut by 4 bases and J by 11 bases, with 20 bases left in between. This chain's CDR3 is CASSQPPGDNEQYF. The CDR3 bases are TGTGCCAGCTCACAACCCCCCGGGGACAATGAGCAGTACTTC.

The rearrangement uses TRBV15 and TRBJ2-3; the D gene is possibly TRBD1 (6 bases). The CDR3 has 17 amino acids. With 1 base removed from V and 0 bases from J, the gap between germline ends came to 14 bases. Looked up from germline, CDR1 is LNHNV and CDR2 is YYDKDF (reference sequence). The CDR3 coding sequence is TGTGCCACCAGCAGAGCCACCCAGGGGCTTAGCACAGATACGCAGTATTTT. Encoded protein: CATSRATQGLSTDTQYF.

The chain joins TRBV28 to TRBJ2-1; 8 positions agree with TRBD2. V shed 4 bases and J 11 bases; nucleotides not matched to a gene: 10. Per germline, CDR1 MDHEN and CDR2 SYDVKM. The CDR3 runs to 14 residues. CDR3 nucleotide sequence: TGTGCCAGCAGTTACCCCACACGGGGGGGTAAGCAGTTCTTC. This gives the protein CASSYPTRGGKQFF.

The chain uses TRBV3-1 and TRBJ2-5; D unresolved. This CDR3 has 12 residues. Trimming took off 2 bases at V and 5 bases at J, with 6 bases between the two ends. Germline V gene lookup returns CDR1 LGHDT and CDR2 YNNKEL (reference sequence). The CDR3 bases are TGTGCCAGCAGCCAAATGGGTGAGACCCAGTACTTC. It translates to CASSQMGETQYF.

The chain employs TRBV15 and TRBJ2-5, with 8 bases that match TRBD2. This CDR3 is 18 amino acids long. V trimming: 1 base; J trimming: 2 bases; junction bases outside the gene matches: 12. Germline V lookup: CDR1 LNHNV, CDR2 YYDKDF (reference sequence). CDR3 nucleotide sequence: TGTGCCACCAGCAGAGTCAAAGGGACCGGGACTAGTCAAGAGACCCAGTACTTC. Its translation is CATSRVKGTGTSQETQYF.

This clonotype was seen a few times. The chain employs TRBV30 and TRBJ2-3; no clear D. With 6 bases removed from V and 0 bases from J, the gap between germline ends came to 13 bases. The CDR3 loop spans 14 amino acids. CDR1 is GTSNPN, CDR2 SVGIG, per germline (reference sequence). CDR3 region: CACTTRPSTDTQYF. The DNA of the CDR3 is TGTGCCTGCACCACCCGGCCTAGCACAGATACGCAGTATTTT.

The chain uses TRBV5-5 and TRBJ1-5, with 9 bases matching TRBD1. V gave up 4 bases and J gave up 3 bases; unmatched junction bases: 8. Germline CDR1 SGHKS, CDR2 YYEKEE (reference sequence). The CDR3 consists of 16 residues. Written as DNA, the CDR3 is TGTGCCAGCAGCGAAGGGACAGGGACCTACAATCAGCCCCAGCATTTT. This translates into CASSEGTGTYNQPQHF. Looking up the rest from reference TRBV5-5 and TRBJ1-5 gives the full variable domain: DAGVTQSPTHLIKTRGQQVTLRCSPISGHKSVSWYQQVLGQGPQFIFQYYEKEERGRGNFPDRFSARQFPNYSSELNVNALLLGDSALYLCASSEGTGTYNQPQHFGDGTRLSIL.

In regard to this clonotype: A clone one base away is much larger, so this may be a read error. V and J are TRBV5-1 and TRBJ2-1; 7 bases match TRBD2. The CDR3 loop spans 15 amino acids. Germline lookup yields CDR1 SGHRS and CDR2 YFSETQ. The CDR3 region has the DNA TGCGCCAGCAGCTTGGCCTCTAGCGGATACAAGGAGCAGTTCTTC. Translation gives CASSLASSGYKEQFF.

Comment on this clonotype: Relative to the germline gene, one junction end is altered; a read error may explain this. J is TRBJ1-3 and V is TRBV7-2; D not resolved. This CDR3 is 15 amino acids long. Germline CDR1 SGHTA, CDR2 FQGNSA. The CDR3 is CAGSLRVTSGNIIYF. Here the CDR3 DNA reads TGTGCCGGCAGCTTAAGGGTGACCTCTGGAAACATCATATATTTT.

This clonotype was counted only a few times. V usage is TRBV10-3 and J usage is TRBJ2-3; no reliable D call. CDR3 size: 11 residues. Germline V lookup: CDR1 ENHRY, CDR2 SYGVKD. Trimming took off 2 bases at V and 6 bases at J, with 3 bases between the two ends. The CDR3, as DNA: TGTGCCATCAGTGAGAGGGATACGCAGTATTTT. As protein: CAISERDTQYF.

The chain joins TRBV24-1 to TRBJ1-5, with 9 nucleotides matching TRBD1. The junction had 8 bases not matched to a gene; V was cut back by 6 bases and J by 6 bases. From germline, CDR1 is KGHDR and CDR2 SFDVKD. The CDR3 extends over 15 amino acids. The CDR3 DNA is TGTGCCACCAGTCTGGGACAGGGTTCTAGTCAGCCCCAGCATTTT. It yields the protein CATSLGQGSSQPQHF.

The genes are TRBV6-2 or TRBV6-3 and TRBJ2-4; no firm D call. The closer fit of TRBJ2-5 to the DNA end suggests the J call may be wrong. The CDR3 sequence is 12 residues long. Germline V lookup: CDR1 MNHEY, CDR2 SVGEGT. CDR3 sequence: CASAKFRETQYF. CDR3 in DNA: TGTGCCAGCGCTAAATTTCGCGAGACCCAGTACTTC.

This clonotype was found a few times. As DNA, the CDR3 is TGTGCCTGGGGAAAAGGGGGGACCGGTTACGGTGAGCAGTTCTTC. Protein product: CAWGKGGTGYGEQFF. J is TRBJ2-1 and V is TRBV30, with D tentatively TRBD1 or TRBD2 (6 bases each). Germline V CDR1 and CDR2: GTSNPN, SVGIG (reference sequence). V was shortened by 5 bases and J by 9 bases, with 23 bases between the two germline ends. CDR3 length equals 15 residues. The whole variable domain, filled in from reference TRBV30 and TRBJ2-1, reads SQTIHQWPATLVQPVGSPLSLECTVEGTSNPNLYWYRQAAGRGLQLLFYSVGIGQISSEVPQNLSASRPQDRQFILSSKKLLLSDSGFYLCAWGKGGTGYGEQFFGPGTRLTVL.

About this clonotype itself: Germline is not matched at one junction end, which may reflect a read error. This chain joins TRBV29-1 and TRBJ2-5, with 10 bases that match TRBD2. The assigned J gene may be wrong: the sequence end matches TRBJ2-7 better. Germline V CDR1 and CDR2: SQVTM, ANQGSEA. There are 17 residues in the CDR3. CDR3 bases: TGCAGCGTGGGGACCTTAACGACTAGCGGGTGCTCCCACGAGCAGTACTTC. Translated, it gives CSVGTLTTSGCSHEQYF.

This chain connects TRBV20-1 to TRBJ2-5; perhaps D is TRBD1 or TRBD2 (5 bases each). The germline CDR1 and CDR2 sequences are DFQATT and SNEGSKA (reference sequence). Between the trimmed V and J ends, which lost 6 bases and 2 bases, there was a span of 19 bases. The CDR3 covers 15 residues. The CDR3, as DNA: TGCAGTGCAAGAACCGGGACGGCTAGTCAAGAGACCCAGTACTTC. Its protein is CSARTGTASQETQYF.

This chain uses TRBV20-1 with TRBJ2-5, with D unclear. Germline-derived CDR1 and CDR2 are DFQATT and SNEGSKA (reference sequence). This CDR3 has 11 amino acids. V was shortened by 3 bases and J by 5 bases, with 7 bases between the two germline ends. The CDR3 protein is CSASPAETQYF. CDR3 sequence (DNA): TGCAGTGCTAGCCCGGCGGAGACCCAGTACTTC.

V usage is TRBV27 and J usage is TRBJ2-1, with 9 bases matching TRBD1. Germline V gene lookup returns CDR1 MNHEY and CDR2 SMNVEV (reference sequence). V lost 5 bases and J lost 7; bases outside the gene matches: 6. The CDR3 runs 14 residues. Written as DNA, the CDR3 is TGTGCCAGCAGTCCATTACAGGGGGCAAATGAGCAGTTCTTC. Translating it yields CASSPLQGANEQFF.

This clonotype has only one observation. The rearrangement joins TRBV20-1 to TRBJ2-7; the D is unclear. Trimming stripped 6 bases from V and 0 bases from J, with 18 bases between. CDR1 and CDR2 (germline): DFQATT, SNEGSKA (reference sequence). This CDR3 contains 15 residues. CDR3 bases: TGCAGTGCCAATGCACAAAACAAGAACTCCTACGAGCAGTACTTC. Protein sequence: CSANAQNKNSYEQYF.

The CDR3 here is CASSPSKGTGGQETQYF. As DNA, the CDR3 is TGTGCCAGCTCACCATCAAAAGGGACAGGGGGCCAAGAGACCCAGTACTTC. The chain is built from TRBV18 and TRBJ2-5; 11 bases fit TRBD1. In germline, CDR1 is KGHSH, CDR2 LQKENI. The J segment lost 1 base and the V segment lost 2 bases, leaving 6 bases of the junction unmatched. The CDR3 extends over 17 amino acids.

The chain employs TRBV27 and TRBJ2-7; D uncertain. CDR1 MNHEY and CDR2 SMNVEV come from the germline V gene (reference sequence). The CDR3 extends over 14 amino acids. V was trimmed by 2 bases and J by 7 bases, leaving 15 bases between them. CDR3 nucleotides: TGTGCCAGCAGTTTAGGTCAGGAAATAGGGGAGCAGTACTTC. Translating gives CASSLGQEIGEQYF.

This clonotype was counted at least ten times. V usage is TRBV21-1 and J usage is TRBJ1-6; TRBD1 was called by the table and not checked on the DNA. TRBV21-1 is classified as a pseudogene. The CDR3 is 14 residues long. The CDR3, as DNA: TGTGCCAGCAGCAAAGGGGCAGGGAATTCACCCCTCCACTTT. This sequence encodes CASSKGAGNSPLHF.

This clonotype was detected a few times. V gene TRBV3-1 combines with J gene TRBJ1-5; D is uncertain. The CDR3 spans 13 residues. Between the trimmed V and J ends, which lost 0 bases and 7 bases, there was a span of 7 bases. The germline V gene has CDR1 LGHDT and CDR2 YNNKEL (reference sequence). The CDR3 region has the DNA TGTGCCAGCAGCCAAGATACGATACAGCCCCAGCATTTT. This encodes CASSQDTIQPQHF.

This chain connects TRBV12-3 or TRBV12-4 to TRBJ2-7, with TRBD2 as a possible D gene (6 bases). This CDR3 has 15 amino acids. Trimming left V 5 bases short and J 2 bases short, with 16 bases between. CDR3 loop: CASSTSSAPAYEQYF. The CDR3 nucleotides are TGTGCCAGCAGTACCTCTAGCGCCCCAGCCTACGAGCAGTACTTC.

The CDR3 DNA is TGTGCCAGCAGCAGAGGTTGGGCCAGGGTAAGCGAGCAGTACTTC. It specifies CASSRGWARVSEQYF. The gene calls are TRBV21-1 and TRBJ2-7; the table gives TRBD1 as D, unverified against the DNA. TRBV21-1 is a pseudogene locus. This CDR3 contains 15 residues.

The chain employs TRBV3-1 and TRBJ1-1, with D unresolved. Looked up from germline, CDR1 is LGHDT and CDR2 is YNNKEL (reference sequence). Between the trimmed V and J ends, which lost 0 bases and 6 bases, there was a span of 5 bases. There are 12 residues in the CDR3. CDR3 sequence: CASSQDRPEAFF. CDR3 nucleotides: TGTGCCAGCAGCCAAGACCGTCCTGAAGCTTTCTTT. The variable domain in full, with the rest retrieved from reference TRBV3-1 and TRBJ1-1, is DTAVSQTPKYLVTQMGNDKSIKCEQNLGHDTMYWYKQDSKKFLKIMFSYNNKELIINETVPNRFSPKSPDKAHLNLHINSLELGDSAVYFCASSQDRPEAFFGQGTRLTVV.

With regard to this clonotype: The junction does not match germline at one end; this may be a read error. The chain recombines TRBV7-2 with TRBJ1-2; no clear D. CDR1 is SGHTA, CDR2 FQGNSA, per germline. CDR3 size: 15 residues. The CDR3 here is CASSLSQLFNYDYTF. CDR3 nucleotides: TGTGCCAGCAGCTTAAGCCAGCTATTTAACTATGACTACACCTTC.

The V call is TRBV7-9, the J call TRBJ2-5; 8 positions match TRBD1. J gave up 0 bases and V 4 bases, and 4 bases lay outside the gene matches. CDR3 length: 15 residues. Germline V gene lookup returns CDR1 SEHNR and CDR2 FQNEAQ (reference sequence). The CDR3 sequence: CASSSGQVYQETQYF. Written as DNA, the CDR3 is TGTGCCAGCAGCTCGGGACAGGTGTACCAAGAGACCCAGTACTTC.

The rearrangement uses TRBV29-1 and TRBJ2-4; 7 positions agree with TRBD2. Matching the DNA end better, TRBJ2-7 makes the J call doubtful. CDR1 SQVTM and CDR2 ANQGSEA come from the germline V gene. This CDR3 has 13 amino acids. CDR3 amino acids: CSVESSGGYEQYF. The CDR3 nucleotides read TGCAGCGTTGAATCCTCGGGAGGCTACGAGCAGTACTTC.